This T cell receptor (beta chain) was recorded in a study of CD8 T cells in ankylosing spondylitis. One entry per CDR3 protein, called by TCRdb with MiXCR from the 5' RACE reads. The sample records tens of thousands of distinct CDR3 sequences, more than 25% being singletons. In this sample, this clonotype turned up a few times. The V gene's germline CDR1 is SGDLS and CDR2 YYNGEE. This CDR3 region has 15 residues. The V segment lost 4 bases and the J segment 3 bases; nucleotides outside the gene matches: 9. The source of this sequence is a male donor with ankylosing spondylitis or in good health (not recorded which). The sequenced material came from blood, either unsorted or a sorted T cell fraction (not recorded which). The chain is built from TRBV9 and TRBJ1-1, with 7 positions matching TRBD1. CDR3 coding DNA: TGTGCCAGCAGCCTACTACTTGACAGGGACACTGAAGCTTTCTTT. Protein sequence: CASSLLLDRDTEAFF.